Listed below are T cell receptor beta chains from one sample, sequenced in a study of blood T cells in healthy people across ages. MiXCR, run by TCRdb on the 5' RACE reads, gives a single entry per CDR3 protein. The sample consists of roughly 800,000 distinct CDR3 sequences, 58% of them appearing once. The sample taken for sequencing was blood. These receptors all come from a man aged 25 to 40 in good health. CDR3s include the opening cysteine and the closing phenylalanine or tryptophan. A D gene is named only where the DNA matches it firmly. Only part of the rows carry a size: once, few, many, or a class if the clone is expanded.

TRBJ2-3	TRBV20-1	few	-	CSAPRAARTDTQYF	TGCAGTGCCCCCCGGGCGGCGAGGACAGATACGCAGTATTTT
TRBJ2-7	TRBV6-5	-	-	CASSYSTGRKTYEQYF	TGTGCCAGCAGTTACTCCACCGGGCGAAAGACCTACGAGCAGTACTTC
TRBJ1-5	TRBV20-1	-	-	CSARPNGGAGNQPQHF	TGCAGTGCTAGGCCCAACGGTGGGGCTGGCAATCAGCCCCAGCATTTT
TRBJ2-1	TRBV7-2	-	TRBD1	CASRYETGVGEQFF	TGTGCCAGCCGTTACGAAACAGGGGTCGGTGAGCAGTTCTTC
TRBJ1-2	TRBV25-1	-	-	CASSGSSWTVGYTF	TGTGCCAGCAGTGGATCCTCGTGGACTGTAGGCTACACCTTC
TRBJ2-7	TRBV5-1	-	-	CASSTDGWEQYF	TGCGCCAGCAGTACGGATGGATGGGAGCAGTACTTC
TRBJ2-7	TRBV7-6	once	-	CASSRDSRSEQYF	TGTGCCAGCTCGCGGGACAGCAGAAGCGAGCAGTACTTC
TRBJ2-7	TRBV25-1	-	-	CASSESRGSHEQYF	TGTGCCAGCAGTGAATCCAGGGGAAGCCACGAGCAGTACTTC
TRBJ1-2	TRBV4-3	-	-	CASSQDYQAVDGYTF	TGCGCCAGCAGCCAAGACTATCAGGCTGTGGATGGCTACACCTTC
TRBJ2-7	TRBV21-1	-	-	CASSKAQNEGGPHEQYF	TGTGCCAGCAGCAAAGCGCAAAACGAGGGGGGTCCCCACGAGCAGTACTTC
TRBJ1-2	TRBV9	-	TRBD1	CASSVTGGTNYGYTF	TGTGCCAGCAGCGTGACAGGGGGAACTAACTATGGCTACACCTTC
TRBJ2-1	TRBV6-5	once	TRBD1	CASSIQGSYNEQFF	TGTGCCAGCAGTATACAGGGGTCCTACAATGAGCAGTTCTTC
TRBJ1-6	TRBV25-1	-	-	CASSDDPTAISPLHF	TGTGCCAGCAGTGACGACCCAACCGCGATTTCACCCCTCCACTTT
TRBJ2-5	TRBV7-2	-	TRBD2	CASSLGSGMGGETQYF	TGTGCCAGCAGCTTAGGTAGCGGGATGGGGGGGGAGACCCAGTACTTC
TRBJ1-4	TRBV20-1	-	-	CSANAGGPTNEKLFF	TGCAGTGCTAATGCCGGGGGCCCAACTAATGAAAAACTGTTTTTT
TRBJ1-2	TRBV10-2	-	-	CASSESGAHGYTF	TGCGCCAGCAGTGAGTCAGGGGCCCATGGCTACACCTTC
TRBJ2-3	TRBV20-1	-	-	CSARDNTDTQYF	TGCAGTGCCCGGGACAACACAGATACGCAGTATTTT
TRBJ2-1	TRBV20-1	-	TRBD2	CSARGGLAKSEQFF	TGCAGTGCTAGAGGCGGACTAGCGAAAAGTGAGCAGTTCTTC
TRBJ2-7	TRBV7-2	-	-	CASSLSQGGVGEQYF	TGTGCCAGCAGCTTATCTCAGGGGGGAGTGGGCGAGCAGTACTTC
TRBJ2-7	TRBV27	-	-	CASSPRDFTYEQYF	TGTGCCAGCTCCCCGCGGGACTTCACCTACGAGCAGTACTTC
TRBJ2-7	TRBV11-2	-	-	CASSTRAEEQYF	TGTGCCAGCAGCACGAGGGCAGAGGAGCAGTACTTC
TRBJ2-1	TRBV7-8	-	-	CASSLEGRSSSYNEQFF	TGTGCCAGCAGCTTAGAGGGGCGGTCAAGCTCCTACAATGAGCAGTTCTTC
TRBJ2-1	TRBV7-2	-	-	CASSPTGRAYNEQFF	TGTGCCAGCAGCCCCACAGGGAGGGCCTACAATGAGCAGTTCTTC
TRBJ1-1	TRBV18	-	-	CASSPARENTEAFF	TGTGCCAGCTCACCAGCCCGGGAGAACACTGAAGCTTTCTTT
TRBJ2-7	TRBV5-1	-	-	CASSLGWGELYEQYF	TGCGCCAGCAGCTTGGGATGGGGAGAACTTTACGAGCAGTACTTC
TRBJ1-2	TRBV6-5	few	-	CASSYSGGLNYGYTF	TGTGCCAGCAGTTACTCAGGAGGACTTAACTATGGCTACACCTTC
TRBJ2-7	TRBV29-1	few	-	CSVEGTPEQYF	TGCAGCGTTGAGGGCACACCCGAGCAGTACTTC
TRBJ1-1	TRBV6-5	few	-	CASSLGPEGTEAFF	TGTGCCAGCAGTCTCGGACCCGAGGGAACTGAAGCTTTCTTT
TRBJ2-1	TRBV7-3	-	TRBD2	CASSLTYMTSGRLDEQFF	TGTGCCAGCAGCTTAACGTACATGACTAGCGGGAGATTGGATGAGCAGTTCTTC
TRBJ1-1	TRBV29-1	-	-	CSVEDPLNTEAFF	TGCAGCGTTGAAGACCCGCTGAACACTGAAGCTTTCTTT
TRBJ1-2	TRBV12-3/TRBV12-4	-	TRBD1	CASSLRTGGGYTF	TGTGCCAGCAGTTTAAGGACAGGGGGCGGCTACACCTTC
TRBJ2-7	TRBV9	-	-	CASSGGLDYEQYF	TGTGCCAGCAGCGGAGGTCTAGACTACGAGCAGTACTTC
TRBJ2-5	TRBV2	few	-	CAILVRRHQYF	TGTGCCATATTAGTGAGGCGGCACCAGTACTTC
TRBJ1-3	TRBV29-1	-	-	CSALGSGNTIYF	TGCAGCGCGTTGGGCTCTGGAAACACCATATATTTT
TRBJ2-1	TRBV10-2	few	-	CASSDWGEQFF	TGCGCCAGCAGTGATTGGGGTGAGCAGTTCTTC
TRBJ1-4	TRBV20-1	once	-	CSARDGGWEKLFF	TGCAGTGCTAGAGATGGGGGATGGGAAAAACTGTTTTTT
TRBJ2-1	TRBV20-1	-	-	CSARDSQVLYEQFF	TGCAGTGCTAGAGACTCGCAAGTTTTGTATGAGCAGTTCTTC
TRBJ1-2	TRBV7-2	few	-	CASSYNLGTGNPYTF	TGTGCCAGCAGCTACAACCTCGGGACCGGTAACCCCTACACCTTC
TRBJ2-2	TRBV7-2	few	-	CASSFPPGELFF	TGTGCCAGCAGCTTCCCCCCCGGGGAGCTGTTTTTT
TRBJ2-1	TRBV3-1	-	-	CASSQVEPTWGELGRGWYEQFF	TGTGCCAGCAGCCAAGTGGAACCAACTTGGGGCGAACTGGGCAGGGGATGGTATGAGCAGTTCTTC
TRBJ1-2	TRBV7-9	-	-	CASSTEHGSYGYTF	TGTGCCAGCAGCACCGAACATGGGAGCTATGGCTACACCTTC
TRBJ2-1	TRBV20-1	-	TRBD1	CSARPPTDRGTVEQFF	TGCAGTGCTAGACCCCCGACGGACAGGGGGACCGTCGAGCAGTTCTTC
TRBJ2-3	TRBV7-2	-	-	CASSRVLGSDTQYF	TGTGCCAGCAGCCGTGTCCTAGGATCAGATACGCAGTATTTT
TRBJ1-2	TRBV6-4	-	-	CASSPRAGSGQYYGYTF	TGTGCCAGCAGTCCGCGGGCTGGGTCAGGGCAGTACTATGGCTACACCTTC
TRBJ2-7	TRBV29-1	many	-	CSVERSSYEQYF	TGCAGCGTTGAAAGGAGCTCCTACGAGCAGTACTTC